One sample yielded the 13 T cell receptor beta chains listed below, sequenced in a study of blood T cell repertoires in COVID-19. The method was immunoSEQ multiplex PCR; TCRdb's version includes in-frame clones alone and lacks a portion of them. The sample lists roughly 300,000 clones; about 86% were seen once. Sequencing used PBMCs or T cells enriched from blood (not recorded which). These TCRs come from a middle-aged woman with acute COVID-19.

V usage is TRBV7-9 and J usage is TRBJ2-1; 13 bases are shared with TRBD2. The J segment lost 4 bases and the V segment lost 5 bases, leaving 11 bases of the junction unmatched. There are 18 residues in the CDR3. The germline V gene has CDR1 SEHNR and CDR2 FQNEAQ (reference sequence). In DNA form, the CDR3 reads TGTGCCAGCAGCCCCACCGTACTAGCGGGAGGGGAATACAATGAGCAGTTCTTC. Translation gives CASSPTVLAGGEYNEQFF.

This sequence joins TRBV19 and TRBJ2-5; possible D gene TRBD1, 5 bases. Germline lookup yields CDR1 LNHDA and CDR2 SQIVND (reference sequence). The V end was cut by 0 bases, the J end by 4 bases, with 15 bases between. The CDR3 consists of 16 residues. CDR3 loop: CASSIDRKGRRETQYF. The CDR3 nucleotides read TGTGCCAGTAGTATAGATCGAAAGGGGCGGAGAGAGACCCAGTACTTC.

The CDR3 sequence is CASSLGQGTNQPQHF. CDR3 sequence (DNA): TGTGCCAGCAGCTTGGGACAGGGTACGAATCAGCCCCAGCATTTT. The chain links TRBV5-8 to TRBJ1-5; 7 nucleotides align to TRBD1. With V trimmed by 0 bases and J by 4 bases, 4 bases remained unmatched. Germline V gene sequence: CDR1 SGHTS, CDR2 YDEGEE. The CDR3 is 15 amino acids.

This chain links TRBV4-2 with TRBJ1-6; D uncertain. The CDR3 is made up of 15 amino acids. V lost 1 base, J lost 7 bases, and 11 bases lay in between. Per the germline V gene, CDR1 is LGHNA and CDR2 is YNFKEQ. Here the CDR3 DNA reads TGTGCCAGCAGCCAAGTTCGGGGTCCGAATTCACCCCTCCACTTT. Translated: CASSQVRGPNSPLHF.

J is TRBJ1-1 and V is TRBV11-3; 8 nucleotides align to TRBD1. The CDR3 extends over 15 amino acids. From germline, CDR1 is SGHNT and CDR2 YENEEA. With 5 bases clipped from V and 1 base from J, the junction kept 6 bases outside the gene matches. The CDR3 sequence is CASSPGTGPNTEAFF. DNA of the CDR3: TGTGCCAGCAGCCCCGGGACAGGCCCGAACACTGAAGCTTTCTTT.

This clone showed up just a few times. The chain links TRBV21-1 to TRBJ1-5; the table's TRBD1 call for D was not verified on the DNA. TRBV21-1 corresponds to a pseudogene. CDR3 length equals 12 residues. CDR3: CASWGRAQPQHF. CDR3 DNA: TGTGCCAGCTGGGGCAGGGCCCAGCCCCAGCATTTT.

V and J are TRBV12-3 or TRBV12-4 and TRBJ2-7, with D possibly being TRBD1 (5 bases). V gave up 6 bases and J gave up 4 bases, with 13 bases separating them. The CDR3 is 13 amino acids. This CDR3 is CASSSDSKYEQYF. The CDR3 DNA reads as TGTGCCAGCAGCAGCGACAGCAAGTACGAGCAGTACTTC.

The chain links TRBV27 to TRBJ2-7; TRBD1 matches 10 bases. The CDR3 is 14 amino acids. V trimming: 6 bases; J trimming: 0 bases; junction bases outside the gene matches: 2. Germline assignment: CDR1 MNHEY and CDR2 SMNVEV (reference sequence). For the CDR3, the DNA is TGTGCCAGCAGGCGGACAGGGGGCTCCTACGAGCAGTACTTC. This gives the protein CASRRTGGSYEQYF.

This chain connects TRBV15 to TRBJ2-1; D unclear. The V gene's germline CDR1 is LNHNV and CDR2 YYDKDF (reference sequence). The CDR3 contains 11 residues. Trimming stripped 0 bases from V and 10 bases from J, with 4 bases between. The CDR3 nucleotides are TGTGCCACCAGCAGAGATGTAGAGCAGTTCTTC. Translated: CATSRDVEQFF.

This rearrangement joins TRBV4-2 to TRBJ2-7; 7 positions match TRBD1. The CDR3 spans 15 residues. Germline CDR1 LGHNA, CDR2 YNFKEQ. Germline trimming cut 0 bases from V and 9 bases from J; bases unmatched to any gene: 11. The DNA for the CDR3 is TGTGCCAGCAGCCAAGATGCCGGACAGGCTTCGTTGCAGTACTTC. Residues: CASSQDAGQASLQYF.

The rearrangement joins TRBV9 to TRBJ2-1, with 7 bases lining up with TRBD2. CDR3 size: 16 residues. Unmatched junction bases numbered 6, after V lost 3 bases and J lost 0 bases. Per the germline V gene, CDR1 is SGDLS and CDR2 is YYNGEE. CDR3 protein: CASSGGLVSSYNEQFF. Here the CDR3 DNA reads TGTGCCAGCAGCGGTGGACTAGTTAGCTCCTACAATGAGCAGTTCTTC.

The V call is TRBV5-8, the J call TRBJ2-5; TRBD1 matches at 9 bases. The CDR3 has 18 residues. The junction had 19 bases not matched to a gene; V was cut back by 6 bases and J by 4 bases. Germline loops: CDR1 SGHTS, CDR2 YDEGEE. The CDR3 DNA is TGTGCCAGCATCTACCTGGGACAGGGTAGTGTCGGAAGAGAGACCCAGTACTTC. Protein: CASIYLGQGSVGRETQYF.

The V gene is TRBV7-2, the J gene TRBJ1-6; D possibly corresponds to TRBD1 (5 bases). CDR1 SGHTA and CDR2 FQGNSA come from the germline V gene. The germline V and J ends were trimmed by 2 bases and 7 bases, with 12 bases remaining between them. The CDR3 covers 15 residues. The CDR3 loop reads CASSLLGGENSPLHF. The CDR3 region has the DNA TGTGCCAGCAGCTTATTGGGGGGAGAGAATTCACCCCTCCACTTT.